This passage covers 10 T cell receptor beta chains from one sample sequenced in a study of graft-versus-host responses after intestinal transplantation. These receptors lack a known antigen. Profiled with immunoSEQ multiplex PCR; TCRdb holds only in-frame clones, not every one. The sample shows about 51,000 clones, roughly 90% of them seen only once. The sample in question was unstimulated CD4+ T cells sorted from spleen or lymph node cells, obtained before transplant. Receptors were obtained from a human donor who was the organ donor for an intestinal transplant.

This chain connects TRBV19 to TRBJ2-7; 7 nucleotides match TRBD1. V shed 3 bases, J shed 4 bases, and the junction held 6 bases outside the gene matches. The CDR3 contains 14 residues. Looked up from germline, CDR1 is LNHDA and CDR2 is SQIVND (reference sequence). CDR3 sequence (DNA): TGTGCCAGTAGTATCCGGGGACAGCGTTACGAGCAGTACTTC. Its translation: CASSIRGQRYEQYF.

The rearrangement links TRBV5-1 to TRBJ1-1; 8 positions agree with TRBD1. V gave up 5 bases and J gave up 0 bases; unmatched junction bases: 6. In germline, CDR1 is SGHRS, CDR2 YFSETQ. This CDR3 spans 15 amino acids. The CDR3 reads CASRPAGGLNTEAFF. The DNA of the CDR3 is TGCGCCAGCAGGCCTGCAGGGGGCTTGAACACTGAAGCTTTCTTT.

V is TRBV6-5 and J is TRBJ1-4, with 7 bases identical to TRBD1. The CDR3 spans 13 residues. The trim removed 6 bases at V and 4 bases at J, leaving 2 bases unmatched. The germline V gene encodes CDR1 MNHEY and CDR2 SVGAGI. The CDR3 here is CASRQGFNEKLFF. CDR3 nucleotides: TGTGCCAGCAGACAGGGGTTTAATGAAAAACTGTTTTTT.

V gene TRBV28 combines with J gene TRBJ1-6; D might be TRBD1 (6 bases). Per the germline V gene, CDR1 is MDHEN and CDR2 is SYDVKM. Trimming took off 9 bases at V and 6 bases at J, with 18 bases between the two ends. The CDR3 spans 15 residues. CDR3 sequence (DNA): TGTGCCAGTTATCCCACACCAGGGGTTAATTCACCCCTCCACTTT. Its protein is CASYPTPGVNSPLHF.

The CDR3 nucleotides are TGTGCCAGCAAGCGGGGGCGTAGTGACACCGGGGAGCTGTTTTTT. Amino acids: CASKRGRSDTGELFF. The chain carries TRBV19 and TRBJ2-2, with 8 bases matching TRBD2. The CDR3 length is 15 residues. V lost 9 bases, J lost 3 bases, and 9 bases stayed unmatched. Germline-derived CDR1 and CDR2 are LNHDA and SQIVND (reference sequence).

V and J are TRBV9 and TRBJ2-7, with TRBD1 identical over 7 bases. Germline loops: CDR1 SGDLS, CDR2 YYNGEE. V dropped 1 base and J dropped 0; count of bases not matched to a gene: 4. The CDR3 totals 15 residues. The CDR3: CASSVRDRTSYEQYF. The CDR3 DNA follows: TGTGCCAGCAGCGTACGGGACAGAACCTCCTACGAGCAGTACTTC.

The chain links TRBV10-1 to TRBJ1-1; 9 nucleotides agree with TRBD1. The CDR3 totals 15 residues. Germline loops: CDR1 WNHNN, CDR2 SYGVQD (reference sequence). J was trimmed by 5 bases and V by 5 bases; bases with no gene match: 9. DNA for the CDR3: TGCGCCAGCAGTAAGACAGGGGGATTGGAGACTGAAGCTTTCTTT. Translated, it gives CASSKTGGLETEAFF.

In DNA form, the CDR3 reads TGCGCCAGCAGCGTAGATCACAGGGGAGCTTTCTTT. Its protein is CASSVDHRGAFF. V gene TRBV5-1 combines with J gene TRBJ1-1; 7 bases are a match to TRBD1. Germline trimming cut 4 bases from V and 10 bases from J; bases unmatched to any gene: 7. Per germline, CDR1 SGHRS and CDR2 YFSETQ. The CDR3 runs to 12 residues.

The V and J genes are TRBV7-9 and TRBJ2-1; 10 bases line up with TRBD1. The junction had 9 bases not matched to a gene; V was cut back by 5 bases and J by 8 bases. This CDR3 is 15 amino acids long. Germline values: CDR1 SEHNR, CDR2 FQNEAQ (reference sequence). CDR3 loop: CASSTTGTGADEQFF. In DNA form, the CDR3 reads TGTGCCAGCAGCACCACCGGGACAGGGGCAGATGAGCAGTTCTTC.

The chain joins TRBV28 to TRBJ1-3; D is perhaps TRBD1 (5 bases). The V gene lost 6 bases and the J gene lost 5 bases, with 20 bases spanning the gap. Germline CDR1 is MDHEN and CDR2 is SYDVKM. The CDR3 length is 16 residues. The CDR3: CASSLTALRGRNTIYF. CDR3 in DNA: TGTGCCAGCAGCCTTACTGCCCTTAGGGGAAGAAACACCATATATTTT.